This is a list of T cell receptor beta chains from one sample in a study of cytomegalovirus exposure and HLA in healthy donors. Profiled with immunoSEQ multiplex PCR; TCRdb holds only in-frame clones, not every one. The sample records 150,000 to 180,000 clones, 60% to 75% being singletons. The sequenced material came from PBMCs. The receptor set was obtained from a man between 18 and 29 years old in good health and CMV-seronegative. CDR3s leave out the opening cysteine and the closing phenylalanine or tryptophan.

v_call	j_call	cdr3_aa
TRBV9	TRBJ2-1	ASSVEAGSSYNEQF
TRBV11-2	.	ASSFGHTYEQY
TRBV5-4	TRBJ1-6	ASSRDRGVGSPLH
TRBV11-2	TRBJ1-1	ASSLDFSVTEAF
TRBV19	TRBJ2-5	ASSNLAGAEETQY
TRBV30	TRBJ1-5	AWSVAGAEPQH
TRBV10-2	TRBJ1-6	ASSESGPYGPPLH
TRBV27	TRBJ2-3	ASSSRDKRTDTQY
TRBV6-5	TRBJ2-1	ASSFYPQDPNQF
TRBV5-6	TRBJ2-3	ASSLELETTDTQY
TRBV6-5	TRBJ1-1	ASSALGRNTEAF
TRBV27	TRBJ1-5	ASSLALPGQPQH
TRBV27	TRBJ2-4	ASSLYGVQPILAKNIQY